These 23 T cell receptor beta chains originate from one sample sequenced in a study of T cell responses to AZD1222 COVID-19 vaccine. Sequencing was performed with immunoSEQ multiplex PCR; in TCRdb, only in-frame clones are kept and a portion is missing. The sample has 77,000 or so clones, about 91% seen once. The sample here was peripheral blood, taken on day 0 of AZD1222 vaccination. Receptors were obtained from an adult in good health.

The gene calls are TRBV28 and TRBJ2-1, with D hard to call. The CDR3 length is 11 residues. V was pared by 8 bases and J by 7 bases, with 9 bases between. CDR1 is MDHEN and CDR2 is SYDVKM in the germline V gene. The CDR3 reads CASGVRNEQFF. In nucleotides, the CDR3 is TGTGCCAGCGGGGTAAGGAATGAGCAGTTCTTC.

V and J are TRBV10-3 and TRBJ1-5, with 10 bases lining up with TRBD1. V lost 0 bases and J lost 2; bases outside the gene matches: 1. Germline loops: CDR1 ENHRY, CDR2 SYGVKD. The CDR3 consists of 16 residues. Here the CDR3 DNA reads TGTGCCATCAGTGAGTCTGGACAGGGGGGCAATCAGCCCCAGCATTTT. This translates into CAISESGQGGNQPQHF.

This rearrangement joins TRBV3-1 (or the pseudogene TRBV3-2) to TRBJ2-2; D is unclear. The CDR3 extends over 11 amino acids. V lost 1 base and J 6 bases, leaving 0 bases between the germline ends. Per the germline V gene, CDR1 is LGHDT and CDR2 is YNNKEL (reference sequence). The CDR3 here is CASSQAGELFF. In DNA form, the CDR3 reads TGTGCCAGCAGCCAAGCCGGGGAGCTGTTTTTT.

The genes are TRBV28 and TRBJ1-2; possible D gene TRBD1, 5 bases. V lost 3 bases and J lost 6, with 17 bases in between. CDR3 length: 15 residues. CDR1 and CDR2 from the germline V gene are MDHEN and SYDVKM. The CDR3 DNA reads TGTGCCAGCAGTTTCGGGGGGACTCTTCGGGATGGCTACACCTTC. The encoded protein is CASSFGGTLRDGYTF.

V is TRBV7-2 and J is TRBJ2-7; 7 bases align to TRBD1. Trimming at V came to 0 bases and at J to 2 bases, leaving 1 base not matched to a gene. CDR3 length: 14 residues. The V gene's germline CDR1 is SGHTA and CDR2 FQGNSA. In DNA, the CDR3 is TGTGCCAGCAGCTTAGCGGGGACAGCCTACGAGCAGTACTTC. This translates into CASSLAGTAYEQYF.

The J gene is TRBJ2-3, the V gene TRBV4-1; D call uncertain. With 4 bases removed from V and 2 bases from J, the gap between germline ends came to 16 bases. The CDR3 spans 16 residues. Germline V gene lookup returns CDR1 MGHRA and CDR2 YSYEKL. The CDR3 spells CASSPGPLVSTDTQYF. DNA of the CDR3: TGCGCCAGCAGCCCTGGTCCTCTGGTCTCCACAGATACGCAGTATTTT.

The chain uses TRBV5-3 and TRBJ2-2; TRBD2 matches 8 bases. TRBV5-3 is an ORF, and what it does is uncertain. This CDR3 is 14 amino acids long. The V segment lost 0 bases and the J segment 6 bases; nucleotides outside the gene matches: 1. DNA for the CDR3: TGTGCCAGAAGCTTGGGACTAGCGTCCGGGGAGCTGTTTTTT. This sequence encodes CARSLGLASGELFF.

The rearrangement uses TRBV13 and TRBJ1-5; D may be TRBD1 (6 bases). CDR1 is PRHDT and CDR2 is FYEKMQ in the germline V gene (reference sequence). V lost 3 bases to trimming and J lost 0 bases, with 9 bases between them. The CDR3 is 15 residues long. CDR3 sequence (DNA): TGTGCCAGCAGCTTGAGGGGGTATAGCAATCAGCCCCAGCATTTT. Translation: CASSLRGYSNQPQHF.

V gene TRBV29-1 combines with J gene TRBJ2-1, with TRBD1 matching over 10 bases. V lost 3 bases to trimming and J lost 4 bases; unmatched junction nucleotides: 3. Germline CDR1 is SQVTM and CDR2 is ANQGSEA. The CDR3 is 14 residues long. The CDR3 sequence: CSVETGGAYNEQFF. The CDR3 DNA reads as TGCAGCGTTGAGACAGGGGGCGCGTACAATGAGCAGTTCTTC.

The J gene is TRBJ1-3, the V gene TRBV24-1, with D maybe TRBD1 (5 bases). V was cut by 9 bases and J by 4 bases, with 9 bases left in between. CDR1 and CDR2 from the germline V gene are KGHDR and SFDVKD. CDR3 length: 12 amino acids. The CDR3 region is CATGGQGNTIYF. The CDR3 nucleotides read TGTGCCACCGGGGGTCAAGGAAACACCATATATTTT.

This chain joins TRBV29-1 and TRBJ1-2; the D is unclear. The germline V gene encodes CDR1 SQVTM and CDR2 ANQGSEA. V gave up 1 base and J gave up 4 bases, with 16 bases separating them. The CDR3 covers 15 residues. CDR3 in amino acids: CSVEGGATQFYGYTF. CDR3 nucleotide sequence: TGCAGCGTTGAAGGTGGCGCGACTCAATTCTATGGCTACACCTTC.

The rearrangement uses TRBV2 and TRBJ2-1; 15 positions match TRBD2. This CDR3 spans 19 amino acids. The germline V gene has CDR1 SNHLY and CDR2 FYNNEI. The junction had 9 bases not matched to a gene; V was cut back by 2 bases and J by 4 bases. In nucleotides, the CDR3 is TGTGCCAGCAGTGAAACCCCCGGACTAGCGGGAGGGATTTACAATGAGCAGTTCTTC. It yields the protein CASSETPGLAGGIYNEQFF.

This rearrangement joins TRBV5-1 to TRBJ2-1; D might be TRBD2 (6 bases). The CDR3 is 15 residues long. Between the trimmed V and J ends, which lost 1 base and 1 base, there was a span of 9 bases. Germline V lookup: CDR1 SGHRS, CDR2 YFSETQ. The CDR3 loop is CASSLYGGSYNEQFF. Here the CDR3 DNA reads TGCGCCAGCAGCTTGTACGGGGGTTCCTACAATGAGCAGTTCTTC.

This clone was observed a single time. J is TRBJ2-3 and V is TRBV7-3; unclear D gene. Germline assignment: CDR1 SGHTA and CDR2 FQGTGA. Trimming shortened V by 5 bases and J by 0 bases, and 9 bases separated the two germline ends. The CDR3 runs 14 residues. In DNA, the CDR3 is TGTGCCAGCAGCCCAAGCAGGAGCACAGATACGCAGTATTTT. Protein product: CASSPSRSTDTQYF.

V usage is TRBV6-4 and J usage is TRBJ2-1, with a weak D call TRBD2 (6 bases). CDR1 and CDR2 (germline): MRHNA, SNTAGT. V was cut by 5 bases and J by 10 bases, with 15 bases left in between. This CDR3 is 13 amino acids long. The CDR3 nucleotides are TGTGCCAGCAGTTTTGGGACTGCAGGAGAGCAGTTCTTC. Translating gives CASSFGTAGEQFF.

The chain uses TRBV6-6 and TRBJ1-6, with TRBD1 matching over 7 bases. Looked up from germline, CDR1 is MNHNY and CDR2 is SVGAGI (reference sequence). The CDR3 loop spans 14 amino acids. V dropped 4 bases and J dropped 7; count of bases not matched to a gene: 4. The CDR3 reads CASSLGGRNSPLHF. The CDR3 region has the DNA TGTGCCAGCAGTTTAGGGGGCAGGAATTCACCCCTCCACTTT.

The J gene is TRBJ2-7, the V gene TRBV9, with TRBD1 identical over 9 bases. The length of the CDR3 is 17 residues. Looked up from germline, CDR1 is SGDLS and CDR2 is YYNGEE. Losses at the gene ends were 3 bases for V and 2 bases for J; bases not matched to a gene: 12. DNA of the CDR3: TGTGCCAGCAGCGGACCACCTCAGGGACAGGGCCCCTACGAGCAGTACTTC. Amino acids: CASSGPPQGQGPYEQYF.

The CDR3 loop reads CASSLRTGHEQYF. DNA for the CDR3: TGTGCCAGCAGCCTACGGACAGGGCACGAGCAGTACTTC. The chain is built from TRBV9 and TRBJ2-7; 8 nucleotides agree with TRBD1. This CDR3 region has 13 residues. The J segment lost 5 bases and the V segment lost 4 bases, leaving 5 bases of the junction unmatched. Germline V gene lookup returns CDR1 SGDLS and CDR2 YYNGEE.

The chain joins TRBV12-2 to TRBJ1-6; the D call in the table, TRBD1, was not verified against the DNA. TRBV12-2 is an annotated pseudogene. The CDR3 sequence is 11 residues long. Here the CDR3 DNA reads TGTGCAAGTCGCTCATCAGGGGACCTCCACTTT. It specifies CASRSSGDLHF.

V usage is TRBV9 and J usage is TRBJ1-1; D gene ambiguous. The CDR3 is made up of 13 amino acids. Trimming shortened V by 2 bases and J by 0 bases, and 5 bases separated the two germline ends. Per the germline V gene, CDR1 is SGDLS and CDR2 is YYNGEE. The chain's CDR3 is CASSVDMNTEAFF. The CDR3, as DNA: TGTGCCAGCAGCGTCGACATGAACACTGAAGCTTTCTTT. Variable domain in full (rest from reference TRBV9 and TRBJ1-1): DSGVTQTPKHLITATGQRVTLRCSPRSGDLSVYWYQQSLDQGLQFLIQYYNGEERAKGNILERFSAQQFPDLHSELNLSSLELGDSALYFCASSVDMNTEAFFGQGTRLTVV.

CDR3 region: CASSILDRTSSYEQYF. CDR3 bases: TGCGCCAGCAGCATCCTGGACAGGACAAGCTCCTACGAGCAGTACTTC. The rearrangement joins TRBV5-1 to TRBJ2-7, with TRBD1 matching over 7 bases. After removal of 4 bases from V and 0 bases from J, the junction contained 10 bases not matched to a gene. Germline V gene data show CDR1 as SGHRS and CDR2 as YFSETQ. This CDR3 region has 16 residues.

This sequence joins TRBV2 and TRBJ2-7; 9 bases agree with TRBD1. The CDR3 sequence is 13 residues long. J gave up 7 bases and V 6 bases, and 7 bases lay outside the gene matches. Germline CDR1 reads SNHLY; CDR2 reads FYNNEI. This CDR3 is CASRRDRAKEQYF. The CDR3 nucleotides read TGTGCCAGCAGGCGGGACAGGGCGAAGGAGCAGTACTTC.

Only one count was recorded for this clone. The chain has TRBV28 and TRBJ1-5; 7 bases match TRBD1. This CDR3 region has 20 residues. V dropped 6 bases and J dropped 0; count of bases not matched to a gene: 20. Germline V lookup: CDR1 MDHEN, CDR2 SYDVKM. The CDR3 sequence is CASRPTPQTGTTDSNQPQHF. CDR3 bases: TGTGCCAGCAGGCCTACCCCTCAGACAGGGACCACGGATAGCAATCAGCCCCAGCATTTT.